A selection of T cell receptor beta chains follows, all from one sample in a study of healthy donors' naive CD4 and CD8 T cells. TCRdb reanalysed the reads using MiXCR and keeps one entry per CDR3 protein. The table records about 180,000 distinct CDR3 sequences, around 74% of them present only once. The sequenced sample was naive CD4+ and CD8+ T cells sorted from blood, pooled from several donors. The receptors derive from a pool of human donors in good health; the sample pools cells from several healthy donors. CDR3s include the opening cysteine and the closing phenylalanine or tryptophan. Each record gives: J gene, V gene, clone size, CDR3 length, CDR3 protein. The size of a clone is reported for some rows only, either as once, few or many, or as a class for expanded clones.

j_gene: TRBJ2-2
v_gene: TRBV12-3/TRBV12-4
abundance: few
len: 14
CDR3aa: CASTLIPNTGELFF

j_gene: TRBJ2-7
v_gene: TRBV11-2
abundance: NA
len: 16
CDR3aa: CASSRMPGSSLGEQYF

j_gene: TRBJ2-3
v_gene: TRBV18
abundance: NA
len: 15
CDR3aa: CASSPPYSGTDTQYF

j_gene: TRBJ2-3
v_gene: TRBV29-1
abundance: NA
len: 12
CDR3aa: CSVDGNTDTQYF

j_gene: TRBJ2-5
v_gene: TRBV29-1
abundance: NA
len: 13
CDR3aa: CSVDTGYQETQYF

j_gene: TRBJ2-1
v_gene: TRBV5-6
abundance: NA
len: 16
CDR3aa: CASSLDLAGGYNEQFF

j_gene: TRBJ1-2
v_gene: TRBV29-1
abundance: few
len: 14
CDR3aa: CSVGRDILLYGYTF

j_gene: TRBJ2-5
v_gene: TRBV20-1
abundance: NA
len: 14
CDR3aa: CSAPVRANQETQYF

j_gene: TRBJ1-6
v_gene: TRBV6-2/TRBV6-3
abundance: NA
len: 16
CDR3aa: CASSKRLRDRNSPLHF

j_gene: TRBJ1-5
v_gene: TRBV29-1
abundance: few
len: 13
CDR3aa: CSVDSGSGQPQHF

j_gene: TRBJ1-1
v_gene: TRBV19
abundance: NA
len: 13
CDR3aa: CASSIIEGPEAFF

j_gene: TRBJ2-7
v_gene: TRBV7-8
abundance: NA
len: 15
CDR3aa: CASSSWTSEHYEQYF

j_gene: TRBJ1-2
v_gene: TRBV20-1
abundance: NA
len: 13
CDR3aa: CSARVAGGHGYTF

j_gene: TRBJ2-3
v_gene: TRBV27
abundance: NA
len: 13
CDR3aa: CASRLAGADTQYF

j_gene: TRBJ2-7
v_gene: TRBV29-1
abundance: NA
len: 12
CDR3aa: CSGGQGANEQYF

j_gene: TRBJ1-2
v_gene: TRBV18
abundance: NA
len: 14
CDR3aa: CASSFSGGDYGYTF

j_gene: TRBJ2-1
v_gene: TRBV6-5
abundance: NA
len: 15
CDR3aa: CASSHPGTGRNEQFF

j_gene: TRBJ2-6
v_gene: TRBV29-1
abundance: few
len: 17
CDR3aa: CSVEVGAPDSGANVLTF

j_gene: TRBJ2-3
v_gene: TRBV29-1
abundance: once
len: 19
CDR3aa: CSVPQRPPRLAGYTDTQYF

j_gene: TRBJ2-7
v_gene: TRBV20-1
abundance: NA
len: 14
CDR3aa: CSARAGTTGYEQYF

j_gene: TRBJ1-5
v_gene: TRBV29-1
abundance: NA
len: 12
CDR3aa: CSGGQVQEAQHF

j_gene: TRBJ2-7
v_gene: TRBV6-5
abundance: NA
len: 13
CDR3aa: CASSYVQGDEQYF

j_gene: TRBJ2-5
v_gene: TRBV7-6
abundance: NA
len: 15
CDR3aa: CASSLSGTGGETQYF

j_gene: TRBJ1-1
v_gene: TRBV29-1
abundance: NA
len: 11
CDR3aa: CSVKVGTEAFF

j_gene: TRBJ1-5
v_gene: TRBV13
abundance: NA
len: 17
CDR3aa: CASSTRDRGRVNQPQHF

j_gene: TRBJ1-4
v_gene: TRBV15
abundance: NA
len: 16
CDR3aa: CATSPWVEATNEKLFF

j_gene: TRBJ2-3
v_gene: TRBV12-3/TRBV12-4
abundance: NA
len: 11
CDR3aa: CASRGRDTQYF

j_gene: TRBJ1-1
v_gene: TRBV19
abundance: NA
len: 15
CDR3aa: CASSIEAGLNTEAFF

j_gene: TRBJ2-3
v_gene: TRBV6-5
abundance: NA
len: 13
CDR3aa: CASSPKGGDTQYF

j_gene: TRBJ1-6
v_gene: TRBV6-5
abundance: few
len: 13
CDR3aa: CASSYSSGSPLHF

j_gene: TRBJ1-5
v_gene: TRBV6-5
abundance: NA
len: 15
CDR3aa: CASSPSGTVDQPQHF

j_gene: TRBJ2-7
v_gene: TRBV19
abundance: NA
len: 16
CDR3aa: CASSNLILAGADEQYF

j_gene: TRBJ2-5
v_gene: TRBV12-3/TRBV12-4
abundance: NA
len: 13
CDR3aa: CASRTLAQETQYF

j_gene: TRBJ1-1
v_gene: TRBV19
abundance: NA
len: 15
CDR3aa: CASSSRGPVWTEAFF

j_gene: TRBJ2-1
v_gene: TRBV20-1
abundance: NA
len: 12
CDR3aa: CSAGSGLGEQFF

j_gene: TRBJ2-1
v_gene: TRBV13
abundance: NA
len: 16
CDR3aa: CASSLARGQSYNEQFF

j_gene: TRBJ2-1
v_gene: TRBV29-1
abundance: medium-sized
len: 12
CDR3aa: CSVGDSYNEQFF

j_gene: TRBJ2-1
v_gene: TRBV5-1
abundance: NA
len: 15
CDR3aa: CASRSELGPLNEQFF

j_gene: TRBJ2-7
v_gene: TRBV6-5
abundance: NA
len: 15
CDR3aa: CASSYSVRGVYEQYF

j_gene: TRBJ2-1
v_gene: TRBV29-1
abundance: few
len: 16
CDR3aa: CSVEKRGDLDYNEQFF

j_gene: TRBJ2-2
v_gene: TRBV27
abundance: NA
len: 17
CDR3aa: CASSPGLAGADTGELFF

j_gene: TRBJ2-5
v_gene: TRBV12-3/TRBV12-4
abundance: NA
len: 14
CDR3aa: CASRDGHLGETQYF

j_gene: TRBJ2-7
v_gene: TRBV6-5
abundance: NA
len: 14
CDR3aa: CASSRRQTSYEQYF

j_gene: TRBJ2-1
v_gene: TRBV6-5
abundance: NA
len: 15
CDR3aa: CASSYRPLTSNEQFF

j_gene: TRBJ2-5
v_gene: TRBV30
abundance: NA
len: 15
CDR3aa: CAWSVLGTAQETQYF

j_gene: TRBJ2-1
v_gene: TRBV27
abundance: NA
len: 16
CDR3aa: CASSLPSTPRGNEQFF

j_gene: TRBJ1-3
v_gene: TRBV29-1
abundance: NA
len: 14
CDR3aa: CSVEDSHSGNTIYF

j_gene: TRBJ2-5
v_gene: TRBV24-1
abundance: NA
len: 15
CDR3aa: CATSDLRDRKETQYF

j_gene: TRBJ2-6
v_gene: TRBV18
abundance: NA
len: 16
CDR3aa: CASSAQGALGANVLTF

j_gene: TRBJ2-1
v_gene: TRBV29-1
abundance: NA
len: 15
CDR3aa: CSVVPGLAGMNEQFF

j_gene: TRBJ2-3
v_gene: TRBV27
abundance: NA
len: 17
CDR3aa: CASANSTVGWSTDTQYF

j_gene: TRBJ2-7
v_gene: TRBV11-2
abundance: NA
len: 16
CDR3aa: CASSSRDRDGRYEQYF

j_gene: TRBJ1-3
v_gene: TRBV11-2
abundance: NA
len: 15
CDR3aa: CASSFAGYSGNTIYF

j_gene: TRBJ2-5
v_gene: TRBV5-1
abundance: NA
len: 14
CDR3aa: CASSLRTSEETQYF

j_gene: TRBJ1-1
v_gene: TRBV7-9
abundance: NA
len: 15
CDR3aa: CASSSLLQGGTEAFF